The rows below give T cell receptor beta chains drawn from one sample of a study of identifying expanded T cells in peripheral blood. Repertoires were generated with immunoSEQ multiplex PCR, while TCRdb's copy carries only in-frame clones and drops some. The repertoire holds about 130,000 clones, with approximately 86% as singletons. The sample was blood. These receptors were collected from a person between 18 and 75 years old in good health. CDR3s include the opening cysteine and the closing phenylalanine or tryptophan. A D gene is named only where the DNA matches it firmly. A row's size may be missing; if present it is once, few, many or a size class.

TRBV6-1	TRBJ1-5	.	.	CASMQAHSNQPQHF	TGTGCCAGCATGCAGGCGCATAGCAATCAGCCCCAGCATTTT
TRBV19	TRBJ1-1	TRBD1	.	CASSFTGTGGAGAFF	TGTGCCAGTAGTTTTACCGGGACAGGGGGCGCGGGAGCTTTCTTT
TRBV6-1	TRBJ2-4	TRBD2	.	CASRSGRAEDIQYF	TGTGCCAGCAGGAGCGGGAGGGCCGAGGACATTCAGTACTTC
TRBV11-2	TRBJ2-1	TRBD2	.	CASSLGLGGNEQFF	TGTGCCAGCAGCCTGGGACTAGGGGGGAATGAGCAGTTCTTC
TRBV2	TRBJ2-7	.	.	CASSFQGNEQYF	TGTGCCAGCAGTTTCCAGGGCAACGAGCAGTACTTC
TRBV14	TRBJ2-7	.	.	CASSQDYGGEQYF	TGTGCCAGCAGCCAAGATTACGGGGGCGAGCAGTACTTC
TRBV6-6	TRBJ2-3	.	.	CASRQGRTQYF	TGTGCCAGCAGACAGGGACGTACGCAGTATTTT
TRBV7-8	TRBJ2-1	.	.	CASSPSRTGEQFF	TGTGCCAGCAGCCCGAGCAGAACGGGTGAGCAGTTCTTC
TRBV7-9	TRBJ2-5	.	.	CASSRGRQETQYF	TGTGCCAGCAGCCGCGGACGGCAAGAGACCCAGTACTTC
TRBV7-2	TRBJ2-5	.	.	CASSPLQETQYF	TGTGCCAGCAGCCCGCTACAAGAGACCCAGTACTTC
TRBV21-1	TRBJ2-5	.	once	CASSKARKWRDRLRGTQYF	TGCGCCAGCAGCAAAGCGCGGAAGTGGAGAGACCGACTGAGGGGGACCCAGTACTTC
TRBV6-1	TRBJ2-2	.	.	CASSEVGVNGELFF	TGTGCCAGCAGTGAAGTCGGGGTTAACGGGGAGCTGTTTTTT
TRBV5-1	TRBJ2-1	TRBD1	once	CASSLEDRGRSISEQFF	TGCGCCAGCAGCTTGGAGGACAGGGGAAGGTCGATAAGCGAGCAGTTCTTC
TRBV15	TRBJ2-7	TRBD2	.	CATSRVRGGRGEQYF	TGTGCCACCAGCAGAGTTCGGGGGGGCCGGGGAGAGCAGTACTTC
TRBV10-3	TRBJ2-3	.	.	CAISESTSPGGTDTQYF	TGTGCCATCAGTGAGTCGACATCACCCGGGGGCACAGATACGCAGTATTTT
TRBV5-1	TRBJ2-7	.	.	CASSQDGNYEQYF	TGCGCCAGCAGCCAGGACGGGAATTACGAGCAGTACTTC
TRBV11-2	TRBJ2-5	.	.	CASSSEWETQYF	TGTGCCAGCAGCTCCGAATGGGAGACCCAGTACTTC
TRBV4-2	TRBJ2-7	TRBD1	.	CASSPSSGTGYEQYF	TGTGCCAGCAGCCCTTCCTCCGGGACAGGGTACGAGCAGTACTTC
TRBV19	TRBJ2-1	TRBD1	.	CASSKTPGQGTYNEQFF	TGTGCCAGTAGCAAAACCCCGGGACAGGGAACCTACAATGAGCAGTTCTTC
TRBV19	TRBJ2-4	.	.	CASSTGQVKNIQYF	TGTGCCAGTAGTACCGGTCAGGTCAAAAACATTCAGTACTTC
TRBV6-1	TRBJ1-1	TRBD1	.	CASSGQGTEAFF	TGTGCCAGCAGTGGACAGGGTACTGAAGCTTTCTTT
TRBV4-1	TRBJ2-7	TRBD1	.	CASSEGQGPRTYEQYF	TGCGCCAGCAGCGAAGGACAGGGGCCAAGGACCTACGAGCAGTACTTC
TRBV9	TRBJ1-1	.	.	CASSVAPVNTEAFF	TGTGCCAGCAGCGTAGCTCCGGTTAACACTGAAGCTTTCTTT
TRBV7-9	TRBJ1-1	.	few	CASSLDRLTEAFF	TGTGCCAGCAGCTTAGATCGGCTCACTGAAGCTTTCTTT
TRBV28	TRBJ1-4	.	.	CASTSSEKLFF	TGTGCCAGCACCTCGTCGGAAAAACTGTTTTTT
TRBV9	TRBJ2-7	.	.	CASSVGSGDRPYEQYF	TGTGCCAGCAGCGTAGGTAGTGGGGACCGGCCCTACGAGCAGTACTTC
TRBV19	TRBJ2-7	TRBD1	.	CASRTLGQGPYEQYF	TGTGCCAGTAGGACCCTGGGACAGGGTCCCTACGAGCAGTACTTC
TRBV4-1	TRBJ2-5	TRBD1	.	CASSQRQGEETQYF	TGCGCCAGCAGCCAGAGACAGGGGGAAGAGACCCAGTACTTC
TRBV5-4	TRBJ2-7	TRBD1	.	CASSGTGDDYEQYF	TGTGCCAGCAGCGGGACAGGAGACGACTACGAGCAGTACTTC
TRBV5-6	TRBJ1-6	.	.	CASSLSVSPLHF	TGTGCCAGCAGCTTGTCGGTATCACCCCTCCACTTT
TRBV30	TRBJ2-5	TRBD1	.	CAWSPGQGLTAQYF	TGTGCCTGGAGTCCGGGACAGGGGCTAACGGCCCAGTACTTC
TRBV25-1	TRBJ1-3	.	.	CASSDGVFSGNTIYF	TGTGCCAGCAGTGACGGTGTCTTTTCTGGAAACACCATATATTTT
TRBV5-6	TRBJ2-7	TRBD1	.	CASSPRTGYEQYF	TGTGCCAGCAGCCCTCGGACAGGGTACGAGCAGTACTTC
TRBV7-2	TRBJ1-2	TRBD1	.	CASSLRGGDRDTGYTF	TGTGCCAGCAGCTTAAGGGGGGGGGACAGGGATACTGGCTACACCTTC
TRBV10-1	TRBJ2-5	TRBD1	.	CASNRGVEETQYF	TGCGCCAGCAACAGGGGAGTAGAAGAGACCCAGTACTTC
TRBV6-1	TRBJ2-3	.	.	CASTNQDTTDTQYF	TGTGCCAGCACCAATCAGGATACTACAGATACGCAGTATTTT
TRBV18	TRBJ1-6	.	.	CASSPPTGGNSPLHF	TGTGCCAGCTCACCCCCCACTGGGGGTAATTCACCCCTCCACTTT
TRBV2	TRBJ2-1	TRBD2	.	CASKGLASRNEQFF	TGTGCCAGCAAGGGACTAGCGTCGAGGAATGAGCAGTTCTTC
TRBV21-1	TRBJ1-2	.	.	CASRCERGRDGYTF	TGTGCCAGCAGGTGTGAAAGGGGCAGAGATGGCTACACCTTC
TRBV5-4	TRBJ2-1	.	.	CATYRGGHNEQFF	TGTGCCACATACAGGGGGGGACACAATGAGCAGTTCTTC
TRBV30	TRBJ1-6	.	.	CAWGPLGVGSPLHF	TGTGCCTGGGGCCCCCTCGGGGTAGGGTCACCCCTCCACTTT
TRBV6-1	TRBJ1-6	.	.	CASVSRSYNSPLHF	TGTGCCAGCGTGAGCCGCTCCTATAATTCACCCCTCCACTTT
TRBV6-6	TRBJ2-3	.	once	CASSYSGDTQYF	TGTGCCAGCAGTTACTCGGGGGATACGCAGTATTTT
TRBV19	TRBJ1-1	TRBD1	.	CASRRTGGGGDTEAFF	TGTGCCAGTAGAAGAACAGGGGGCGGAGGGGACACTGAAGCTTTCTTT
TRBV9	TRBJ1-2	.	once	CASSVGSYGYTF	TGTGCCAGCAGCGTAGGTAGTTATGGCTACACCTTC
TRBV6-4	TRBJ1-1	TRBD1	.	CASSVQGGGTEAFF	TGTGCCAGCAGTGTCCAGGGGGGCGGCACTGAAGCTTTCTTT
TRBV28	TRBJ1-5	.	.	CASRQAARQPQHF	TGTGCCAGCCGACAGGCGGCAAGGCAGCCCCAGCATTTT
TRBV28	TRBJ1-3	.	.	CASIAENTIYF	TGTGCCAGCATAGCGGAAAACACCATATATTTT